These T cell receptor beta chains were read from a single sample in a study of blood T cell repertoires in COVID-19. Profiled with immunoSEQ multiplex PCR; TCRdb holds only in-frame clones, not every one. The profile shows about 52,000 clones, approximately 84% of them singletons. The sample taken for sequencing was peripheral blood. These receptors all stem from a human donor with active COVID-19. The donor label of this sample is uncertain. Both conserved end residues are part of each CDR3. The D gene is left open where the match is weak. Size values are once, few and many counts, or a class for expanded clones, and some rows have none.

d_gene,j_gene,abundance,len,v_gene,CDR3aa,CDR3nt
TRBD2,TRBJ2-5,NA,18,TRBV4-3,CASSSPGTSGGRQETQYF,TGCGCCAGCAGCTCTCCCGGGACTAGCGGGGGTCGTCAAGAGACCCAGTACTTC
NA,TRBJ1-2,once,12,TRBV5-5,CASSSGPRTVSF,TGTGCCAGCAGCTCTGGCCCGAGGACAGTTAGCTTC
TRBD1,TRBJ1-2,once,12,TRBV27,CASSTGGYGYTF,TGTGCCAGCAGTACAGGGGGCTATGGCTACACCTTC
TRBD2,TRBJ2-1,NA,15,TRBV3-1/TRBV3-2,CASRPPGLAGGKQFF,TGTGCCAGCAGACCGCCGGGACTAGCGGGGGGCAAGCAGTTCTTC
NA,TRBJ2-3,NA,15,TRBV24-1,CATSDSRVPTDTQYF,TGTGCCACCAGTGATAGCAGGGTTCCCACAGATACGCAGTATTTT
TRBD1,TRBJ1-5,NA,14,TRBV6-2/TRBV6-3,CASSRTGGHQPQHF,TGTGCCAGCAGCCGGACAGGGGGCCATCAGCCCCAGCATTTT
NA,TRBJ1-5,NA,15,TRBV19,CASSSHESGHQPQHF,TGTGCCAGTAGTAGCCACGAGAGCGGTCATCAGCCCCAGCATTTT
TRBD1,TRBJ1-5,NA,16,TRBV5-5,CASSLTGAYSNQPQHF,TGTGCCAGCAGCTTGACAGGGGCCTATAGCAATCAGCCCCAGCATTTT
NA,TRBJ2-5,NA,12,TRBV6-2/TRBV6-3,CASTPQGRTQYF,TGTGCCAGCACCCCCCAGGGGCGGACCCAGTACTTC
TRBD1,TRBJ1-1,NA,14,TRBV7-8,CASGNRGQNTEAFF,TGTGCCAGCGGTAACAGGGGGCAGAACACTGAAGCTTTCTTT
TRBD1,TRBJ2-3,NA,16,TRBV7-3,CASSLTVGQGSDTQYF,TGTGCCAGCAGCTTAACGGTGGGACAGGGATCCGATACGCAGTATTTT
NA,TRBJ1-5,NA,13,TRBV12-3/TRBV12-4,CASSFTPGKPQHF,TGTGCCAGCAGTTTCACCCCGGGAAAGCCCCAGCATTTT
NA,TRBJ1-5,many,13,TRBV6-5,CASSSQQNQPQHF,TGTGCCAGCAGCTCACAGCAAAATCAGCCCCAGCATTTT
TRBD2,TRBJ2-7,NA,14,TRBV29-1,CSAVNGGKVNEQYF,TGCAGCGCCGTCAACGGGGGGAAAGTGAACGAGCAGTACTTC
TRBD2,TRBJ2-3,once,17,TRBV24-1,CATSDSRLAGGPDTQYF,TGTGCCACCAGTGATTCCCGACTAGCGGGGGGACCAGATACGCAGTATTTT
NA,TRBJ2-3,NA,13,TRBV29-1,CSAGASSTDTQYF,TGCAGCGCGGGCGCTTCGAGCACAGATACGCAGTATTTT
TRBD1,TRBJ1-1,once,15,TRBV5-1,CASSSGQGARTEAFF,TGCGCCAGCAGCTCGGGACAGGGGGCGCGCACTGAAGCTTTCTTT
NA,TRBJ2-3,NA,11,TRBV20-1,CSGGDTDTQYF,TGCAGTGGGGGGGACACAGATACGCAGTATTTT
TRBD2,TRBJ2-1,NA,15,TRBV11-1,CASSLESGGYNEQFF,TGTGCCAGCAGCTTAGAGAGCGGGGGGTACAATGAGCAGTTCTTC
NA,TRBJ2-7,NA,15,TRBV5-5,CASSLGLAPTYEQYF,TGTGCCAGCAGCTTGGGGTTAGCCCCAACCTACGAGCAGTACTTC
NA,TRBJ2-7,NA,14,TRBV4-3,CASSRAHGQYEQYF,TGCGCCAGCAGCCGTGCACACGGACAGTACGAGCAGTACTTC
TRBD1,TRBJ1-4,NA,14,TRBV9,CASSPWDRNEKLFF,TGTGCCAGCAGCCCTTGGGACAGAAATGAAAAACTGTTTTTT
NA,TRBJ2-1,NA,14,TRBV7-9,CASSLNSGIHEQFF,TGTGCCAGCAGCTTAAACTCAGGAATCCATGAGCAGTTCTTC
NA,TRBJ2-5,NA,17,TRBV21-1,CASSNPVSGGGRQTQYF,TGTGCCAGCAGCAATCCGGTATCGGGGGGCGGGAGGCAGACCCAGTACTTC
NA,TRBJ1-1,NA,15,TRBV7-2,CASSSQPSGETEAFF,TGTGCCAGCAGCTCTCAACCCTCAGGGGAGACTGAAGCTTTCTTT
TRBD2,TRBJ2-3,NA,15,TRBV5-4,CASSFGTSGGLTQYF,TGTGCCAGCAGCTTCGGGACTAGCGGGGGACTCACGCAGTATTTT
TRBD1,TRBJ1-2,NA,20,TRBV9,CASSVVDRVGARPANYGYTF,TGTGCCAGCAGCGTAGTAGACAGGGTTGGGGCCAGACCTGCTAACTATGGCTACACCTTC
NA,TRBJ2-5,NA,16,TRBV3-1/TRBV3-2,CASSQTDRCHRETQYF,TGTGCCAGCAGCCAAACAGACAGGTGCCATCGAGAGACCCAGTACTTC
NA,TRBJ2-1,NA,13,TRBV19,CASSISDNNEQFF,TGTGCCAGTAGTATTAGCGACAACAATGAGCAGTTCTTC
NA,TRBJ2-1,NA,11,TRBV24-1,CATSARAEQFF,TGTGCCACCAGTGCGAGGGCAGAGCAGTTCTTC
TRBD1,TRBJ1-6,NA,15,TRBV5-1,CASSLEQGANSPLHF,TGCGCCAGCAGCTTGGAACAGGGGGCAAATTCACCCCTCCACTTT
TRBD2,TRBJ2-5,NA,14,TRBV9,CASSETSGQETQYF,TGTGCCAGCAGCGAGACTAGCGGGCAAGAGACCCAGTACTTC
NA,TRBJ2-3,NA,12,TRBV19,CASSMGKEAQYF,TGTGCCAGTAGTATGGGAAAGGAGGCGCAGTATTTT
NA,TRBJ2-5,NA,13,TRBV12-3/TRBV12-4,CASSPTSQETQYF,TGTGCCAGCAGTCCTACCTCCCAAGAGACCCAGTACTTC
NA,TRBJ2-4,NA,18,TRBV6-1,CASSELRGVDFRQNIQYF,TGTGCCAGCAGTGAACTCCGGGGAGTAGACTTCAGACAAAACATTCAGTACTTC
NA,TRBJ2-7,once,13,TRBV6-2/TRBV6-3,CASSFFGGDEQYF,TGTGCCAGCAGTTTTTTCGGCGGGGACGAGCAGTACTTC
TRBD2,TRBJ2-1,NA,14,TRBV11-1,CASSSGTSVAEQFF,TGTGCCAGCAGCTCCGGGACTAGCGTGGCTGAGCAGTTCTTC
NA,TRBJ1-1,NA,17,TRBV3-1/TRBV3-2,CASSLSGAQRENTEAFF,TGTGCCAGCAGTCTCTCTGGGGCGCAGCGGGAGAACACTGAAGCTTTCTTT
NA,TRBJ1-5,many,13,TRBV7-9,CASSRGSSQPQHF,TGTGCCAGCAGCCGGGGGTCTAGTCAGCCCCAGCATTTT
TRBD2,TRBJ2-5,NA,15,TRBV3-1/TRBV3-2,CASSQGAGGRETQYF,TGTGCCAGCAGCCAGGGAGCGGGGGGGAGAGAGACCCAGTACTTC
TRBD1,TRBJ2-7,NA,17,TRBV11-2,CASRIGGLTGGQEEQYF,TGTGCCAGCAGAATAGGGGGGCTTACAGGGGGCCAAGAGGAGCAGTACTTC
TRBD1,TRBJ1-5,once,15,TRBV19,CASSPQKTGNQPQHF,TGTGCCAGTAGTCCCCAAAAGACAGGGAACCAGCCCCAGCATTTT
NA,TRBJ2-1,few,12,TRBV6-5,CASRRARDEQFF,TGTGCCAGCAGGCGGGCTCGGGATGAGCAGTTCTTC
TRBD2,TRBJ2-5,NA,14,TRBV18,CASSPGTRQETQYF,TGTGCCAGCTCACCCGGGACTAGACAAGAGACCCAGTACTTC
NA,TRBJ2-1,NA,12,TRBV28,CASSFQSDEQFF,TGTGCCAGCAGTTTCCAAAGCGATGAGCAGTTCTTC
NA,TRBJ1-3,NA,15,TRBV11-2,CASSSYPGPGDTIYF,TGTGCCAGCAGCTCGTACCCCGGACCAGGGGACACCATATATTTT
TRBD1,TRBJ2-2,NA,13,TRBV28,CASRGGTAGELFF,TGTGCCAGCAGAGGTGGGACAGCCGGGGAGCTGTTTTTT